These T cell receptor beta chains were read from a single sample in a study of T cells and copy number aberrations in small-cell lung cancer. Some clones are missing from TCRdb's copy, which holds only in-frame ones; the method was immunoSEQ multiplex PCR. The data contain some 180 clones, approximately 95% of them singletons. The sample comprised tumor tissue. The receptors were gathered from a man aged 35-49 years with small cell lung cancer. Both conserved end residues are part of each CDR3. D genes are given only for firm matches. Expanded clones are given a class, and other clones once, few, many or no size at all.

D gene: TRBD1; V gene: TRBV7-9; J gene: TRBJ2-2; clone size: -; CDR3 protein: CASRGTGAFHGELFF; CDR3 DNA: TGTGCCAGCAGGGGGACAGGGGCGTTTCACGGGGAGCTGTTTTTT
D gene: TRBD1; V gene: TRBV7-9; J gene: TRBJ2-3; clone size: -; CDR3 protein: CASSLLIRDRGTDTQYF; CDR3 DNA: TGTGCCAGCAGCTTACTTATCCGGGACAGGGGGACAGATACGCAGTATTTT
D gene: -; V gene: TRBV7-7; J gene: TRBJ2-3; clone size: -; CDR3 protein: CASSSAVGRRTDTQYF; CDR3 DNA: TGTGCTAGCAGCTCCGCGGTGGGACGTCGCACAGATACGCAGTATTTT
D gene: -; V gene: TRBV6-5; J gene: TRBJ2-7; clone size: -; CDR3 protein: CASSRTTSYEQYF; CDR3 DNA: TGTGCCAGCAGTCGGACTACCTCCTACGAGCAGTACTTC
D gene: -; V gene: TRBV30; J gene: TRBJ1-1; clone size: -; CDR3 protein: CAWSSYGRLNTEAFF; CDR3 DNA: TGTGCCTGGAGCTCATACGGTCGGCTAAACACTGAAGCTTTCTTT
D gene: -; V gene: TRBV7-2; J gene: TRBJ2-5; clone size: -; CDR3 protein: CASSFSVHGETQYF; CDR3 DNA: TGTGCCAGCAGCTTCTCCGTCCACGGGGAGACCCAGTACTTC
D gene: TRBD1; V gene: TRBV5-6; J gene: TRBJ1-1; clone size: once; CDR3 protein: CASSWDRTLNTEAFF; CDR3 DNA: TGTGCCAGCAGCTGGGACAGGACCTTGAACACTGAAGCTTTCTTT
D gene: TRBD1; V gene: TRBV7-9; J gene: TRBJ2-2; clone size: once; CDR3 protein: CASSLGQSNTGELFF; CDR3 DNA: TGTGCCAGCAGCCTGGGACAGTCGAACACCGGGGAGCTGTTTTTT
D gene: TRBD2; V gene: TRBV13; J gene: TRBJ2-1; clone size: -; CDR3 protein: CASSPHASGGNNEQFF; CDR3 DNA: TGTGCCAGCAGTCCCCACGCTAGCGGGGGGAACAATGAGCAGTTCTTC
D gene: -; V gene: TRBV18; J gene: TRBJ1-3; clone size: -; CDR3 protein: CASSLGGLLSGNTIYF; CDR3 DNA: TGTGCCAGCTCACTAGGGGGGCTCCTCTCTGGAAACACCATATATTTT
D gene: -; V gene: TRBV7-2; J gene: TRBJ1-2; clone size: -; CDR3 protein: CASSLVVAGYLGYTF; CDR3 DNA: TGTGCCAGCAGCTTAGTGGTTGCAGGGTATTTGGGCTACACCTTC
D gene: -; V gene: TRBV29-1; J gene: TRBJ2-7; clone size: -; CDR3 protein: CSVELAQTYEQYF; CDR3 DNA: TGCAGCGTTGAACTAGCGCAAACCTACGAGCAGTACTTC
D gene: -; V gene: TRBV11-3; J gene: TRBJ2-1; clone size: few; CDR3 protein: CASSKTVYNEQFF; CDR3 DNA: TGTGCCAGCAGCAAGACAGTTTACAATGAGCAGTTCTTC
D gene: -; V gene: TRBV10-3; J gene: TRBJ2-7; clone size: -; CDR3 protein: CATCAGTFIEQYF; CDR3 DNA: TGTGCCACTTGCGCCGGGACTTTCATCGAGCAGTACTTC
D gene: -; V gene: TRBV7-9; J gene: TRBJ2-7; clone size: -; CDR3 protein: CASSWGEAIYEQYF; CDR3 DNA: TGTGCCAGCAGTTGGGGAGAAGCTATCTACGAGCAGTACTTC
D gene: TRBD1; V gene: TRBV7-9; J gene: TRBJ1-6; clone size: -; CDR3 protein: CASSRTGADSPLHF; CDR3 DNA: TGTGCCAGCAGCCGGACAGGGGCGGATTCACCCCTCCACTTT
D gene: -; V gene: TRBV7-9; J gene: TRBJ2-2; clone size: -; CDR3 protein: CASSLAGAGELFF; CDR3 DNA: TGTGCCAGCAGCTTAGCGGGGGCCGGGGAGCTGTTTTTT
D gene: -; V gene: TRBV5-5; J gene: TRBJ1-4; clone size: -; CDR3 protein: CASSPTPATNEKLFF; CDR3 DNA: TGTGCCAGCAGCCCCACCCCGGCGACTAATGAAAAACTGTTTTTT
D gene: -; V gene: TRBV7-2; J gene: TRBJ2-5; clone size: -; CDR3 protein: CASSSSSGETQYF; CDR3 DNA: TGTGCCAGCAGCTCAAGTAGTGGAGAGACCCAGTACTTC
D gene: -; V gene: TRBV2; J gene: TRBJ1-1; clone size: -; CDR3 protein: CASSHMAEAFF; CDR3 DNA: TGTGCCAGCAGTCACATGGCTGAAGCTTTCTTT
D gene: TRBD1; V gene: TRBV5-1; J gene: TRBJ1-2; clone size: once; CDR3 protein: CASSLNAGTGNDGYTF; CDR3 DNA: TGCGCCAGCAGCCTAAATGCGGGGACAGGTAACGATGGCTACACCTTC
D gene: -; V gene: TRBV4-1; J gene: TRBJ2-7; clone size: -; CDR3 protein: CASSQEWKLYEQYF; CDR3 DNA: TGCGCCAGCAGCCAAGAATGGAAACTCTACGAGCAGTACTTC
D gene: -; V gene: TRBV2; J gene: TRBJ2-7; clone size: -; CDR3 protein: CASRDLGGREQYF; CDR3 DNA: TGTGCCAGCAGGGACTTGGGGGGACGCGAGCAGTACTTC
D gene: TRBD2; V gene: TRBV6-7; J gene: TRBJ2-2; clone size: -; CDR3 protein: CASSYSTSGRRTGELFF; CDR3 DNA: TGTGCCAGCAGTTACAGTACTAGCGGGAGAAGGACCGGGGAGCTGTTTTTT
D gene: -; V gene: TRBV20-1; J gene: TRBJ1-1; clone size: -; CDR3 protein: CSASSLRGAFF; CDR3 DNA: TGCAGTGCTAGTTCGCTTCGGGGAGCTTTCTTT
D gene: -; V gene: TRBV30; J gene: TRBJ1-2; clone size: -; CDR3 protein: CAWSGGGGRYGYTF; CDR3 DNA: TGTGCCTGGAGTGGTGGAGGGGGACGGTATGGCTACACCTTC
D gene: -; V gene: TRBV5-1; J gene: TRBJ1-3; clone size: -; CDR3 protein: CASSLDPVGNTIYF; CDR3 DNA: TGCGCCAGCAGCTTGGATCCGGTAGGAAACACCATATATTTT
D gene: -; V gene: TRBV18; J gene: TRBJ2-7; clone size: once; CDR3 protein: CASSEYPNRDPYEQYF; CDR3 DNA: TGTGCCAGCTCCGAATACCCCAACCGGGACCCCTACGAGCAGTACTTC
D gene: -; V gene: TRBV30; J gene: TRBJ2-2; clone size: -; CDR3 protein: CAWSVGIVISGELFF; CDR3 DNA: TGTGCCTGGAGTGTGGGCATCGTTATCTCCGGGGAGCTGTTTTTT
D gene: -; V gene: TRBV2; J gene: TRBJ1-2; clone size: -; CDR3 protein: CASSESPEWGYTF; CDR3 DNA: TGTGCCAGCAGTGAAAGTCCGGAATGGGGCTACACCTTC
D gene: TRBD2; V gene: TRBV2; J gene: TRBJ2-1; clone size: -; CDR3 protein: CASNRLAAYQEQFF; CDR3 DNA: TGTGCCAGCAACCGACTAGCGGCTTACCAAGAGCAGTTCTTC
D gene: TRBD1; V gene: TRBV29-1; J gene: TRBJ2-7; clone size: -; CDR3 protein: CSVEGQGAISYEQYF; CDR3 DNA: TGCAGCGTTGAGGGACAGGGGGCCATCTCCTACGAGCAGTACTTC
D gene: TRBD2; V gene: TRBV29-1; J gene: TRBJ2-2; clone size: few; CDR3 protein: CSVARGAGGGTGELFF; CDR3 DNA: TGCAGCGTTGCGAGGGGAGCGGGAGGTGGAACCGGGGAGCTGTTTTTT
D gene: TRBD1; V gene: TRBV6-5; J gene: TRBJ1-2; clone size: -; CDR3 protein: CASSRATGTVGGYTF; CDR3 DNA: TGTGCCAGCAGTCGAGCGACAGGGACCGTGGGGGGCTACACCTTC
D gene: TRBD2; V gene: TRBV18; J gene: TRBJ2-3; clone size: -; CDR3 protein: CASSPPGLALYTQYF; CDR3 DNA: TGTGCCAGCTCACCACCGGGACTAGCCTTATATACGCAGTATTTT
D gene: TRBD2; V gene: TRBV7-2; J gene: TRBJ2-1; clone size: -; CDR3 protein: CASTGGQNNEQFF; CDR3 DNA: TGTGCCAGCACGGGGGGGCAGAACAATGAGCAGTTCTTC
D gene: -; V gene: TRBV7-2; J gene: TRBJ2-1; clone size: -; CDR3 protein: CASSLMALFFWEDEQFF; CDR3 DNA: TGTGCCAGCAGCTTAATGGCGCTTTTCTTCTGGGAGGATGAGCAGTTCTTC
D gene: -; V gene: TRBV6-5; J gene: TRBJ2-1; clone size: -; CDR3 protein: CASSRVQGRLNEQFF; CDR3 DNA: TGTGCCAGCAGTCGCGTACAGGGGAGGCTCAATGAGCAGTTCTTC
D gene: TRBD1; V gene: TRBV18; J gene: TRBJ2-7; clone size: -; CDR3 protein: CASSPRNRGPYEQYF; CDR3 DNA: TGTGCCAGCTCACCAAGAAACAGGGGGCCCTACGAGCAGTACTTC
D gene: TRBD1; V gene: TRBV18; J gene: TRBJ2-7; clone size: -; CDR3 protein: CASSPRQGPWDEQYF; CDR3 DNA: TGTGCCAGCTCACCACGACAGGGACCCTGGGACGAGCAGTACTTC
D gene: -; V gene: TRBV15; J gene: TRBJ1-1; clone size: -; CDR3 protein: CATSRQWQSNTEAFF; CDR3 DNA: TGTGCCACCAGCAGACAGTGGCAGTCGAACACTGAAGCTTTCTTT
D gene: TRBD1; V gene: TRBV5-1; J gene: TRBJ2-7; clone size: -; CDR3 protein: CASSQGAGTEQYF; CDR3 DNA: TGCGCCAGCAGCCAGGGGGCGGGGACCGAGCAGTACTTC
D gene: -; V gene: TRBV29-1; J gene: TRBJ1-3; clone size: -; CDR3 protein: CSVEDGRHNSGNTIYF; CDR3 DNA: TGCAGCGTTGAAGATGGCAGGCATAACTCTGGAAACACCATATATTTT
D gene: -; V gene: TRBV18; J gene: TRBJ2-7; clone size: once; CDR3 protein: CASSPSSYEQYF; CDR3 DNA: TGTGCCAGCTCCCCGAGCTCCTACGAGCAGTACTTC
D gene: TRBD2; V gene: TRBV7-6; J gene: TRBJ2-2; clone size: -; CDR3 protein: CASSLDVAGGTNTGELFF; CDR3 DNA: TGTGCCAGCAGCTTAGATGTAGCGGGCGGGACGAACACCGGGGAGCTGTTTTTT
D gene: -; V gene: TRBV5-8; J gene: TRBJ1-2; clone size: -; CDR3 protein: CASSLGAYYGYTF; CDR3 DNA: TGTGCCAGCAGCTTGGGGGCATACTATGGCTACACCTTC
D gene: -; V gene: TRBV14; J gene: TRBJ1-1; clone size: once; CDR3 protein: CASSQPGIDMNTEAFF; CDR3 DNA: TGTGCCAGCAGCCAACCCGGGATAGACATGAACACTGAAGCTTTCTTT
D gene: -; V gene: TRBV6-5; J gene: TRBJ2-7; clone size: -; CDR3 protein: CASSPRQPPYEQYF; CDR3 DNA: TGTGCCAGCAGTCCGCGACAGCCACCCTACGAGCAGTACTTC
D gene: -; V gene: TRBV9; J gene: TRBJ2-1; clone size: -; CDR3 protein: CASSVDQREQFF; CDR3 DNA: TGTGCCAGCAGCGTAGATCAGAGGGAGCAGTTCTTC
D gene: -; V gene: TRBV7-3; J gene: TRBJ2-1; clone size: -; CDR3 protein: CASSLTVGPYNEQFF; CDR3 DNA: TGTGCCAGCAGCTTAACGGTAGGCCCGTACAATGAGCAGTTCTTC
D gene: -; V gene: TRBV11-3; J gene: TRBJ1-4; clone size: -; CDR3 protein: CASSEKEKLFF; CDR3 DNA: TGTGCCAGCAGCGAGAAAGAAAAACTGTTTTTT
D gene: -; V gene: TRBV7-9; J gene: TRBJ1-2; clone size: -; CDR3 protein: CASSSNMDYTF; CDR3 DNA: TGTGCCAGCAGCTCGAATATGGACTACACTTTC
D gene: -; V gene: TRBV30; J gene: TRBJ1-2; clone size: -; CDR3 protein: CAGEKGYTF; CDR3 DNA: TGTGCCGGGGAGAAAGGCTACACCTTC